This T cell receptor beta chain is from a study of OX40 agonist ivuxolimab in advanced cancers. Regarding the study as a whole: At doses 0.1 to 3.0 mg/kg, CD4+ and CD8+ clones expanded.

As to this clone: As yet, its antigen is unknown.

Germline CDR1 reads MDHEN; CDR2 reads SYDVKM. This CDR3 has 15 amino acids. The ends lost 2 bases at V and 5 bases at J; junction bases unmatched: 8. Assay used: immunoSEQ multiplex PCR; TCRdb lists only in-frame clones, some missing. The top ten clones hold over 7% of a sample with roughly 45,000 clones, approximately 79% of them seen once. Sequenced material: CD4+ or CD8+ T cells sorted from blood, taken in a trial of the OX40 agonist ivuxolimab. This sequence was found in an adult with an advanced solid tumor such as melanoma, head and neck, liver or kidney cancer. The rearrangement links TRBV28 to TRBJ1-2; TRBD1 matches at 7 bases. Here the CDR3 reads CASSLIRKTGYGYTF. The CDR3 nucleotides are TGTGCCAGCAGTTTAATTCGAAAGACAGGGTATGGCTACACCTTC.